In this sample, the clone carrying this TCR beta chain turned up a few times. Its antigen is undetermined. This sample was taken from a study of Graves' ophthalmopathy and Graves' hyperthyroidism. Study observations and caveats: From stable hyperthyroidism, ophthalmopathy was separated by a 13-signature model with around 90% sensitivity and about 81% specificity. With 70.59% sensitivity and approximately 73% specificity, the model predicted ophthalmopathy progression.

The ends were cut back, 5 bases at V and 4 bases at J, with 9 bases in the middle. The CDR3 is made up of 13 amino acids. Germline V gene data show CDR1 as SGHAT and CDR2 as FQNNGV. CDR3 regions of TCR beta were amplified from RNA transcripts. HTBI primers were employed in first-round RT-PCR, then a second-round multiplex PCR followed. TCRdb independently ran MiXCR on the multiplex PCR reads; one entry per CDR3 protein. The sample records hundreds of thousands of distinct CDR3 sequences, approximately 15% being singletons. With a duration under 3 months, ophthalmopathy in the donors showed moderate-to-severe activity, CAS ≥3 and NOSPECS ≥4.

This chain connects TRBV11-2 to TRBJ1-3; D gene ambiguous. Sequences were obtained from blood. The receptor comes from a woman between 25 and 40 years old with Graves' ophthalmopathy. CDR3 sequence (DNA): TGTGCCAGCAGCGCCGCGGGAGGAAACACCATATATTTT. Translating gives CASSAAGGNTIYF.